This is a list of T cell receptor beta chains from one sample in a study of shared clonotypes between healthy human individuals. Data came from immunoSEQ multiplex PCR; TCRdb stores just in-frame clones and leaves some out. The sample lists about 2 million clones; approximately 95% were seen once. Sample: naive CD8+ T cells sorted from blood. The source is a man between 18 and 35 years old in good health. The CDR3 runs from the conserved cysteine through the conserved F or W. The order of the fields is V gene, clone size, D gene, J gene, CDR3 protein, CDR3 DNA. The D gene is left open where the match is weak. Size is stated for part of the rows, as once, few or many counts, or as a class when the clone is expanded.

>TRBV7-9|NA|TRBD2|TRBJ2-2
CASSLAFGTSGEQTGELFF
TGTGCCAGCAGCTTAGCCTTTGGGACTAGCGGAGAACAAACCGGGGAGCTGTTTTTT
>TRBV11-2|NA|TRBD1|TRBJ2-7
CASSPIGLDRGLPYEQYF
TGTGCCAGCAGCCCTATAGGGTTGGACAGGGGGCTTCCCTACGAGCAGTACTTC
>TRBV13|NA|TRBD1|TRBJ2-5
CASSEFGQAETQYF
TGTGCCAGCAGCGAATTTGGACAGGCGGAGACCCAGTACTTC
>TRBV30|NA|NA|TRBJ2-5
CAWSGTRQETQYF
TGTGCCTGGAGTGGCACCCGGCAAGAGACCCAGTACTTC
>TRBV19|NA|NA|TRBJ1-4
CASSIFVGAEDEKLFF
TGTGCCAGTAGTATATTCGTCGGGGCCGAAGATGAAAAACTGTTTTTT
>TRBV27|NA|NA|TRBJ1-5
CASSLAGLNQPQHF
TGTGCCAGCAGTTTAGCGGGGCTCAATCAGCCCCAGCATTTT
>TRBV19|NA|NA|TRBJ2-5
CASNMGVQETQYF
TGTGCCAGTAATATGGGCGTCCAAGAGACCCAGTACTTC
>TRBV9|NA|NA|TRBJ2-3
CASSPTGVGALDTQYF
TGTGCCAGCAGCCCCACCGGTGTAGGAGCCCTAGATACGCAGTATTTT
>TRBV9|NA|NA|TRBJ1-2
CASSGGETVYGYTF
TGTGCCAGCAGCGGAGGAGAGACAGTCTATGGCTACACCTTC
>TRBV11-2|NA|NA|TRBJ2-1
CASSFGEEQFF
TGTGCCAGCAGCTTTGGAGAGGAGCAGTTCTTC
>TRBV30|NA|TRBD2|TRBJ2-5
CAWRTSGGEETQYF
TGTGCCTGGAGAACTAGCGGGGGGGAAGAGACCCAGTACTTC
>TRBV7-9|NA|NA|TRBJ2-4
CASSPARVAKNIQYF
TGTGCCAGCAGCCCCGCCCGGGTGGCCAAAAACATTCAGTACTTC
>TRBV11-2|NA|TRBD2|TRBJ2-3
CASRTSGSTDTQYF
TGTGCCAGCCGCACTAGCGGAAGCACAGATACGCAGTATTTT
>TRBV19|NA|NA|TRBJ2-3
CASSIAGSRADTQYF
TGTGCCAGTAGTATAGCAGGGAGTAGGGCAGATACGCAGTATTTT
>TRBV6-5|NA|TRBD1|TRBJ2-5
CASSYGDRAGETQYF
TGTGCCAGCAGTTACGGGGACAGGGCTGGGGAGACCCAGTACTTC
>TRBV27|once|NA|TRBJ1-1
CASSLTPRGTEAFF
TGTGCCAGCAGTTTAACACCCCGGGGGACTGAAGCTTTCTTT
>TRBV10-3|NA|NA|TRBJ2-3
CAISETAVPDTQYF
TGTGCCATCAGTGAGACTGCCGTCCCAGATACGCAGTATTTT
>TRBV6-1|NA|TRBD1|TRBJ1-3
CASSEARGTAGNTIYF
TGTGCCAGCAGTGAGGCCCGGGGGACAGCTGGAAACACCATATATTTT
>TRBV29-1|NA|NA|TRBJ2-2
CSVEGLRSTGELFF
TGCAGCGTTGAGGGGCTGAGGTCCACCGGGGAGCTGTTTTTT
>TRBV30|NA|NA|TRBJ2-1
CAWTKGSSSYNEQFF
TGTGCCTGGACCAAAGGTTCCAGCTCCTACAATGAGCAGTTCTTC
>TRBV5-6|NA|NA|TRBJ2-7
CASSLTPPSPYEQYF
TGTGCCAGCAGCTTGACCCCACCCAGCCCCTACGAGCAGTACTTC
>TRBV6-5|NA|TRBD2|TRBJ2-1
CASSSEASGRSGEQFF
TGTGCCAGCAGTTCCGAGGCTAGCGGGAGATCGGGTGAGCAGTTCTTC
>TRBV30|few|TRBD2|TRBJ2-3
CAWSALAASTDTQYF
TGTGCCTGGAGTGCCCTAGCGGCTAGCACAGATACGCAGTATTTT
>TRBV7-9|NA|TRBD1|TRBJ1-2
CASSFGTENYGYTF
TGTGCCAGCAGCTTCGGGACAGAAAACTATGGCTACACCTTC
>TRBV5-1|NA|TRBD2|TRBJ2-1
CASSSREGGGGNEQFF
TGCGCCAGCAGCTCCCGGGAGGGAGGCGGGGGCAATGAGCAGTTCTTC
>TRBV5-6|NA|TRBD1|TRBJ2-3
CASSLARGLGTDTQYF
TGTGCCAGCAGCTTGGCCAGGGGGCTAGGGACAGATACGCAGTATTTT
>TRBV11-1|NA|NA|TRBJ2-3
CASSSRLVTTDTQYF
TGTGCCAGCAGCTCCCGACTTGTAACCACAGATACGCAGTATTTT
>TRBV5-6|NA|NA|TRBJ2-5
CASSLVVSWETQYF
TGTGCCAGCAGCTTGGTGGTTAGCTGGGAGACCCAGTACTTC
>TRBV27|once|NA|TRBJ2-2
CASSFQPGELFF
TGTGCCAGCAGTTTTCAGCCCGGGGAGCTGTTTTTT
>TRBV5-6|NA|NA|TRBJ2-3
CASSLVGAGLQRDTQYF
TGTGCCAGCAGCTTGGTCGGAGCGGGCCTTCAACGGGATACGCAGTATTTT
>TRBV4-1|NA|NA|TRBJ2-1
CASSQVSGNEQFF
TGCGCCAGCAGCCAAGTTTCAGGCAATGAGCAGTTCTTC
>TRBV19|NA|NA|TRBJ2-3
CASWGPSTDTQYF
TGTGCCAGTTGGGGGCCTAGCACAGATACGCAGTATTTT
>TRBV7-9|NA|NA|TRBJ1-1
CASSLLVVRENTEAFF
TGTGCCAGCAGCTTACTAGTTGTCAGGGAGAACACTGAAGCTTTCTTT
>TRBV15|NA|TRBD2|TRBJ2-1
CATSSGTSASNEQFF
TGTGCCACCAGCAGCGGGACTAGCGCGTCGAATGAGCAGTTCTTC
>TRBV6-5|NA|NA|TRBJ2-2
CASSYTANTGELFF
TGTGCCAGCAGTTACACCGCGAACACCGGGGAGCTGTTTTTT
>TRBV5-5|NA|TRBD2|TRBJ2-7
CASSLSGSGYEQYF
TGTGCCAGCAGCTTGAGCGGGAGTGGTTACGAGCAGTACTTC
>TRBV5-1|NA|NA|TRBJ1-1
CASSARDDGTEAFF
TGCGCCAGCAGCGCAAGGGACGACGGCACTGAAGCTTTCTTT
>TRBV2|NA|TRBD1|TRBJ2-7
CASSDERDRGSEQYF
TGTGCCAGCAGTGATGAAAGGGACAGGGGGTCCGAGCAGTACTTC
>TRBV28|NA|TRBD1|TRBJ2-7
CASSLTGADEQYF
TGTGCCAGCAGTTTAACAGGGGCGGACGAGCAGTACTTC
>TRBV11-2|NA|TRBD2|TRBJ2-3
CASSLAGGGAGDTQYF
TGTGCCAGCAGCTTAGCGGGCGGGGGGGCCGGAGATACGCAGTATTTT
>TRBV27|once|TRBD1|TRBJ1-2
CASSLLGVTGEYGYTF
TGTGCCAGCAGTCTATTGGGGGTGACAGGGGAATATGGCTACACCTTC
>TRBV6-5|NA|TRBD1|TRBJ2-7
CASSYSGQQNYEQYF
TGTGCCAGCAGTTACTCGGGACAGCAGAATTACGAGCAGTACTTC
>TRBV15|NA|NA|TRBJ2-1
CATSSRLVWEQFF
TGTGCCACCAGCAGCCGACTAGTTTGGGAGCAGTTCTTC
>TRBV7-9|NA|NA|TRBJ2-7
CASSLDSEGLRYEQYF
TGTGCCAGCAGCTTAGATTCCGAGGGTTTAAGATACGAGCAGTACTTC